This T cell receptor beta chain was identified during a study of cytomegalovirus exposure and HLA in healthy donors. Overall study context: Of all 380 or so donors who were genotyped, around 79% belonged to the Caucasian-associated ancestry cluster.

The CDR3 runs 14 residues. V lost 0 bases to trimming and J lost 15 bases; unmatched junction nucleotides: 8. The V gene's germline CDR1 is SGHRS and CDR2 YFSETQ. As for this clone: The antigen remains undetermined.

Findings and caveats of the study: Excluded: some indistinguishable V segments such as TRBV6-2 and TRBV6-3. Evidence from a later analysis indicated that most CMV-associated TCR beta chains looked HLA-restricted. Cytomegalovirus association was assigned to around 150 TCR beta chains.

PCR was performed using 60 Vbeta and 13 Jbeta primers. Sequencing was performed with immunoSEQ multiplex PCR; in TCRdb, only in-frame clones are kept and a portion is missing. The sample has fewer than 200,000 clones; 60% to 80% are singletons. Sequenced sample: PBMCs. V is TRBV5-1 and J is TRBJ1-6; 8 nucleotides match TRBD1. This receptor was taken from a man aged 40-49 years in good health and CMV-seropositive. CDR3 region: CASSLEDTGGLLHF. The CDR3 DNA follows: TGCGCCAGCAGCTTGGAAGATACAGGGGGTCTCCTCCACTTT. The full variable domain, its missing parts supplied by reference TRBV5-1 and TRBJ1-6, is KAGVTQTPRYLIKTRGQQVTLSCSPISGHRSVSWYQQTPGQGLQFLFEYFSETQRNKGNFPGRFSGRQFSNSRSEMNVSTLELGDSALYLCASSLEDTGGLLHFGNGTRLTVT.